This entry describes one T cell receptor beta chain. What it recognizes is unknown. The study ran its PCR with 60 Vbeta and 13 Jbeta primers. Here immunoSEQ multiplex PCR was the method, and the copy in TCRdb shows in-frame clones only, minus some. The table has 100,000 to 120,000 clones, 69% seen once. The data are from a study of cytomegalovirus exposure and HLA in healthy donors. The overall study: Out of 170 million or so T cells, an earlier analysis found more than 95 million unique TCR beta sequences in total. Study-wide findings and caveats: Trimming of TCR beta V- and J-genes showed a link, identified in a later analysis, to a missense DCLRE1C variant. Several of the most significant clusters appeared linked to common viral pathogens, based on a later analysis. Earlier analysis looked at TCR beta V segments, and most were productive about 87% or about 30% of the time.

The germline CDR1 and CDR2 sequences are MNHNY and SVGAGI (reference sequence). V gave up 3 bases and J gave up 3 bases, with 18 bases separating them. The length of the CDR3 is 16 residues. Sequencing used PBMCs. The chain employs TRBV6-6 and TRBJ2-7; possible D gene TRBD1, 6 bases. This TCR came from a man between 25 and 39 years old in good health and CMV-seronegative. The CDR3: CASSYKGGQRHYEQYF. CDR3 nucleotides: TGTGCCAGCAGTTATAAAGGTGGACAGCGGCACTACGAGCAGTACTTC.